The 10 T cell receptor beta chains presented below share a single source sample, sequenced in a study of blood T cell repertoires in COVID-19. The assay was immunoSEQ multiplex PCR, and TCRdb's table has in-frame clones only and misses some. The sample yields fewer than 300,000 clones, roughly 90% seen once. The sample comprised peripheral blood. The source of these receptors is a woman in her twenties or thirties with COVID-19, enrolled during active disease.

The CDR3 bases are TGTGCCACCTCAGGGGCCCTCAATCAGCCCCAGCATTTT. As protein: CATSGALNQPQHF. This chain connects TRBV19 to TRBJ1-5, with a tentative D call TRBD1 (6 bases). The CDR3 loop spans 13 amino acids. CDR1 and CDR2 (germline): LNHDA, SQIVND (reference sequence). V was clipped by 10 bases and J by 3 bases, with 13 bases between them.

This chain uses TRBV18 with TRBJ2-5; 8 bases align to TRBD1. Germline CDR1 KGHSH, CDR2 LQKENI. J was trimmed by 4 bases and V by 4 bases; bases with no gene match: 5. The CDR3 is 14 amino acids. Written as DNA, the CDR3 is TGTGCCAGCTCACTTTCCACAGGGGGAGAGACCCAGTACTTC. Its translation: CASSLSTGGETQYF.

The CDR3 is CASKGGTSSYNSPLHF. CDR3 in DNA: TGTGCCAGCAAGGGAGGAACCAGCTCCTATAATTCACCCCTCCACTTT. The chain couples TRBV27 to TRBJ1-6; D gene unclear. This CDR3 spans 16 amino acids. Germline CDR1 reads MNHEY; CDR2 reads SMNVEV (reference sequence). Between the trimmed V and J ends, which lost 7 bases and 0 bases, there was a span of 13 bases.

This clone was picked up a small number of times. This chain links TRBV5-4 with TRBJ1-2, with D possibly being TRBD1 (6 bases). The CDR3 loop spans 13 amino acids. Trimming took 4 bases from V and 2 from J, leaving 9 bases between them. CDR1 is SGHNT and CDR2 is YYREEE in the germline V gene (reference sequence). For the CDR3, the DNA is TGTGCCAGCAGCCTCGGACAGAACTATGGCTACACCTTC. This translates into CASSLGQNYGYTF.

V gene TRBV5-4 combines with J gene TRBJ2-1, with 8 bases identical to TRBD1. From germline, CDR1 is SGHNT and CDR2 YYREEE (reference sequence). The J segment lost 6 bases and the V segment lost 4 bases, leaving 9 bases of the junction unmatched. This CDR3 has 15 residues. The CDR3 DNA reads as TGTGCCAGCAGCCCCCGTAGGACAGGGCTCAATGAGCAGTTCTTC. Its protein product is CASSPRRTGLNEQFF.

The V gene is TRBV7-9, the J gene TRBJ1-1; D ambiguous. This CDR3 is built from 13 residues. Between the trimmed V and J ends, which lost 2 bases and 4 bases, there was a span of 8 bases. Germline assignment: CDR1 SEHNR and CDR2 FQNEAQ (reference sequence). The CDR3 sequence: CASSLLVGTEAFF. CDR3 bases: TGTGCCAGCAGCTTATTAGTCGGCACTGAAGCTTTCTTT.

This chain joins TRBV11-2 and TRBJ2-1, with TRBD2 matching 7 bases. This CDR3 region has 16 residues. J lost 1 base, V lost 0 bases, and 3 bases had no gene match. Germline CDR1 SGHAT, CDR2 FQNNGV. The CDR3: CASSLDASGSYNEQFF. The CDR3 DNA reads TGTGCCAGCAGCTTAGATGCTAGCGGTTCCTACAATGAGCAGTTCTTC.

This rearrangement joins TRBV18 to TRBJ1-1, with TRBD1 matching over 9 bases. The germline V gene has CDR1 KGHSH and CDR2 LQKENI. The length of the CDR3 is 15 residues. With 3 bases clipped from V and 7 bases from J, the junction kept 9 bases outside the gene matches. The CDR3 DNA reads TGTGCCAGCTCACCGTCGTACAGGGGGCAGATTGAAGCTTTCTTT. This gives the protein CASSPSYRGQIEAFF.

This chain links TRBV5-5 with TRBJ2-7; TRBD1 is a possible D gene (5 bases). Germline V CDR1 and CDR2: SGHKS, YYEKEE (reference sequence). Trimming cost V 0 bases and J 7 bases, with 11 bases left between them. The CDR3 runs to 13 residues. The CDR3 sequence: CASSLAQELEQYF. CDR3 sequence (DNA): TGTGCCAGCAGCTTGGCACAGGAGTTGGAGCAGTACTTC. The variable domain in full, completed from reference TRBV5-5 and TRBJ2-7, reads DAGVTQSPTHLIKTRGQQVTLRCSPISGHKSVSWYQQVLGQGPQFIFQYYEKEERGRGNFPDRFSARQFPNYSSELNVNALLLGDSALYLCASSLAQELEQYFGPGTRLTVT.

The J gene is TRBJ2-2, the V gene TRBV12-3 or TRBV12-4; D ambiguous. Trimming took 6 bases from V and 4 from J, leaving 9 bases between them. This CDR3 spans 13 amino acids. The CDR3 sequence: CASSPFFTGELFF. CDR3 sequence (DNA): TGTGCCAGCAGCCCCTTTTTCACCGGGGAGCTGTTTTTT.